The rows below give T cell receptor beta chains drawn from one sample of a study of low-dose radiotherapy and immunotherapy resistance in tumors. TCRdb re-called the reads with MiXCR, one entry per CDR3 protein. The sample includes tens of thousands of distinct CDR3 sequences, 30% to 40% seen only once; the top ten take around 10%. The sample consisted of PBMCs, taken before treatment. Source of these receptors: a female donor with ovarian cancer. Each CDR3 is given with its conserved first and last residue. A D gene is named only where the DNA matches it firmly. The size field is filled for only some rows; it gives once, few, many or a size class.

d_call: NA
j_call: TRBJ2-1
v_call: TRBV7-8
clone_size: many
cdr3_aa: CASSPPINEQFF
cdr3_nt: TGTGCCAGCAGCCCCCCCATCAATGAGCAGTTCTTC

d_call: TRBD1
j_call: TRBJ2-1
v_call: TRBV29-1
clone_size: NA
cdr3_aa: CSGGTGTGNEQFF
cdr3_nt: TGCAGCGGAGGGACAGGGACCGGCAATGAGCAGTTCTTC

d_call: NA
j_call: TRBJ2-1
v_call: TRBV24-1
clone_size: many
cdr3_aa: CATSDLAVNEQFF
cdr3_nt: TGTGCCACCAGTGATCTAGCTGTTAATGAGCAGTTCTTC

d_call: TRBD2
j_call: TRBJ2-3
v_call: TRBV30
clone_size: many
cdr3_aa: CARRLAGGPSDTQYF
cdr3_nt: TGTGCCCGAAGACTAGCGGGAGGGCCCTCCGATACGCAGTATTTT

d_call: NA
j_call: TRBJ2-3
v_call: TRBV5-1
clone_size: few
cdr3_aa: CASSLAAADTQYF
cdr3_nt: TGCGCCAGCAGCTTGGCCGCGGCAGATACGCAGTATTTT

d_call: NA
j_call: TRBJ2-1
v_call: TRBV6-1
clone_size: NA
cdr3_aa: CASRLSGYFNEQFF
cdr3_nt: TGTGCCAGCCGCTTGTCGGGCTACTTCAATGAGCAGTTCTTC

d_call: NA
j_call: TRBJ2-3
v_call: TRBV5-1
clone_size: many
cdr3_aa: CASSLDRAGDTQYF
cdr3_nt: TGCGCCAGCAGCTTGGACAGGGCTGGGGATACGCAGTATTTT

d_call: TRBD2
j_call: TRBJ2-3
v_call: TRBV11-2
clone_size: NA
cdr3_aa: CASSPGTSVNTQYF
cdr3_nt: TGTGCCAGCAGCCCCGGGACTAGCGTCAATACGCAGTATTTT

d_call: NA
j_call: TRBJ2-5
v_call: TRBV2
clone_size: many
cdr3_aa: CASSDPRGQETQYF
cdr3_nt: TGTGCCAGCAGTGACCCCCGGGGCCAAGAGACCCAGTACTTC

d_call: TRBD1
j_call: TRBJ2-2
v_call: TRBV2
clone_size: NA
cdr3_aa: CASSERGTGIGGELFF
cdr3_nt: TGTGCCAGCAGTGAAAGGGGGACAGGGATTGGCGGGGAGCTGTTTTTT

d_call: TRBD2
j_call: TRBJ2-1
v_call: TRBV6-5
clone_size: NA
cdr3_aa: CASSYSSGGSYEQFF
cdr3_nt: TGTGCCAGCAGTTACTCATCGGGAGGGAGCTATGAGCAGTTCTTC

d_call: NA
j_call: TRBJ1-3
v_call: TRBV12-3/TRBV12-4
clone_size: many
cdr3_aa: CASSLRELRGNTIYF
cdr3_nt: TGTGCCAGCAGTTTAAGGGAACTGAGAGGAAACACCATATATTTT

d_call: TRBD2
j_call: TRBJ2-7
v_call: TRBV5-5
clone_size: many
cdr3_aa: CASSVQTSGSREQYF
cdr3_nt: TGTGCCAGCAGCGTCCAGACTAGCGGGAGTCGCGAGCAGTACTTC

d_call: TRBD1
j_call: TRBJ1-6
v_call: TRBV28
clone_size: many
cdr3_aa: CASRPGTGGLDSPLHF
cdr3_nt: TGTGCCAGCCGTCCCGGGACAGGGGGCTTGGATTCACCCCTCCACTTT

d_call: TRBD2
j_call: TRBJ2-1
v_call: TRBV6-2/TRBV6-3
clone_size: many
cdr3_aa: CASRPSGGMYEQFF
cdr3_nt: TGTGCCAGCCGGCCTAGCGGGGGGATGTATGAGCAGTTCTTC

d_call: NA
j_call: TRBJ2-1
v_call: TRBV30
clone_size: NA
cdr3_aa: CAWSERDTSAQFF
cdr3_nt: TGTGCCTGGAGTGAAAGGGACACCTCTGCGCAGTTCTTC

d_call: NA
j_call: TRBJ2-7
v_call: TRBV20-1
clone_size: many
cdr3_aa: CSARGERDSDYEQYF
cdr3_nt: TGCAGTGCTAGAGGAGAAAGGGACTCTGACTACGAGCAGTACTTC

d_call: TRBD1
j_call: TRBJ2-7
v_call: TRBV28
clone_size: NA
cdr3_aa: CASTLGQSTYEQYF
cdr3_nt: TGTGCCAGCACCTTGGGACAGTCTACCTACGAGCAGTACTTC

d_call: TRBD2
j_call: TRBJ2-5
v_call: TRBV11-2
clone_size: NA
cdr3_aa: CASSSPHVGTSGWETQYF
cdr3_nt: TGTGCCAGCAGCTCCCCCCACGTGGGCACTAGCGGGTGGGAGACCCAGTACTTC

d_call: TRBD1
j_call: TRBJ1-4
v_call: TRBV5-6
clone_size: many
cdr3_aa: CASTIAPGTGNEKLFF
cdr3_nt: TGTGCCAGCACCATTGCCCCCGGGACAGGGAATGAAAAACTGTTTTTT

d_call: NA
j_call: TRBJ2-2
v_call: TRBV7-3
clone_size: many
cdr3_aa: CASSLQGGDAGELFF
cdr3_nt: TGTGCCAGCAGCTTACAGGGGGGGGACGCCGGGGAGCTGTTTTTT

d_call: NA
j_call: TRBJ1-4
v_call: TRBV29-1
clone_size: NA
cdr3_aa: CSVEEAPTGQYEKLFF
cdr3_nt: TGCAGCGTTGAAGAAGCCCCGACAGGACAGTACGAAAAACTGTTTTTT

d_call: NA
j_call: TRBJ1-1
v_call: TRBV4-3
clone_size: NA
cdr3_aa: CASSQDTRAWGTEAFF
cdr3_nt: TGCGCCAGCAGCCAAGATACCAGGGCGTGGGGCACTGAAGCTTTCTTT

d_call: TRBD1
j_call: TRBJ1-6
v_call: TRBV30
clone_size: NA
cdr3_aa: CAWSKGQNNSPLHF
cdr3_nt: TGTGCCTGGAGTAAGGGACAGAATAATTCACCCCTCCACTTT

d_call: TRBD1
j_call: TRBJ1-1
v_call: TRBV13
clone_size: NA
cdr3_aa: CASSFGTGSMNTEAFF
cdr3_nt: TGTGCCAGCAGCTTCGGGACAGGGTCCATGAACACTGAAGCTTTCTTT

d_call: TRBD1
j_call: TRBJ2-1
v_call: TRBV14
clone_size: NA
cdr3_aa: CASSQWTGASESEQFF
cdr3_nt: TGTGCCAGCAGCCAATGGACAGGGGCAAGCGAAAGTGAGCAGTTCTTC

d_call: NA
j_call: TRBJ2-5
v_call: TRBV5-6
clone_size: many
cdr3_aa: CASSLVQGQETQYF
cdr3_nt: TGTGCCAGCAGCTTGGTCCAGGGGCAAGAGACCCAGTACTTC

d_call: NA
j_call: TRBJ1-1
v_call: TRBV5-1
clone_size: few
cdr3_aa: CASSLSLSYTEAFF
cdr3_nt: TGTGCCAGCAGCTTGTCCCTCTCGTACACTGAAGCTTTCTTT

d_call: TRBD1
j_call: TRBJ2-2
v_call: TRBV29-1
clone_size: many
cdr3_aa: CSADKGADTGELFF
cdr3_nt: TGCAGCGCCGACAAGGGGGCGGACACCGGGGAGCTGTTTTTT

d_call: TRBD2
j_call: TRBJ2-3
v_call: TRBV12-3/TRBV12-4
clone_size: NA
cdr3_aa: CASRGLAGGGADTQYF
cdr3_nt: TGTGCCAGCAGAGGACTAGCGGGAGGTGGGGCAGATACGCAGTATTTT

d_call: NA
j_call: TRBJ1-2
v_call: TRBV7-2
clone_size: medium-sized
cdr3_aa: CASSLARPRSYGYTF
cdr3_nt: TGTGCCAGCAGCTTAGCGCGGCCCCGGAGCTATGGCTACACCTTC

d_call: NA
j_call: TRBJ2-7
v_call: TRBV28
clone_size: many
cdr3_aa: CASGGRDEQYF
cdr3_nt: TGTGCCAGCGGGGGGAGAGACGAGCAGTACTTC

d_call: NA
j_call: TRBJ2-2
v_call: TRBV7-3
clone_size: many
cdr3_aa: CASSLGMAGELFF
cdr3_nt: TGTGCCAGCAGCTTAGGAATGGCCGGGGAGCTGTTTTTT

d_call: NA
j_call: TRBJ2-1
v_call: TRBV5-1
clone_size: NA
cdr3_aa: CASSPARNGQFF
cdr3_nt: TGCGCCAGCAGCCCAGCTAGGAATGGGCAGTTCTTC

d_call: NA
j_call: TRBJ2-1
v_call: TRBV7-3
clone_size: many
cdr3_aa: CASSLSRPSYNEQFF
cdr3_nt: TGTGCCAGCAGCTTATCGCGGCCTAGCTACAATGAGCAGTTCTTC

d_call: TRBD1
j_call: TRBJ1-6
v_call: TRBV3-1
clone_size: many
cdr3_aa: CASSPLKGAGSPLHF
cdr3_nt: TGTGCCAGCAGCCCTCTTAAGGGGGCTGGATCACCCCTCCACTTT

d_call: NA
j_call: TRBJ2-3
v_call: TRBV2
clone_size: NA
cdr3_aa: CASIEVRTDTQYF
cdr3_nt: TGTGCCAGCATAGAGGTTCGCACAGATACGCAGTATTTT

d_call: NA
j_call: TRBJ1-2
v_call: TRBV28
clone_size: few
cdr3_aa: CASSFRGADHGYTF
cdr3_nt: TGTGCCAGCAGTTTTAGGGGCGCAGATCATGGCTACACCTTC

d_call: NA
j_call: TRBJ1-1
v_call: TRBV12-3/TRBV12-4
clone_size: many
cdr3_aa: CASIYGANTEAFF
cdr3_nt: TGTGCCAGCATCTACGGGGCGAACACTGAAGCTTTCTTT

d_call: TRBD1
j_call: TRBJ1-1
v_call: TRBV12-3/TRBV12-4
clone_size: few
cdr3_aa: CASSLALGQAPEAFF
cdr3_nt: TGTGCCAGCAGTTTAGCGCTGGGACAGGCCCCTGAAGCTTTCTTT

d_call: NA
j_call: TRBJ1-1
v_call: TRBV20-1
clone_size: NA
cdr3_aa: CSARLPPEAFF
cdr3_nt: TGCAGTGCTAGATTGCCCCCTGAAGCTTTCTTT

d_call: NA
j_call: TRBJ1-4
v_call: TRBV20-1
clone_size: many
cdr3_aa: CSAGWGATNEKLFF
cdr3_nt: TGCAGTGCTGGGTGGGGGGCAACTAATGAAAAACTGTTTTTT

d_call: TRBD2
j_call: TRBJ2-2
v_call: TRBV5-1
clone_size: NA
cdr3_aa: CASSLQQAGDTGELFF
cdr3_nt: TGCGCCAGCAGCTTGCAACAAGCGGGGGACACCGGGGAGCTGTTTTTT

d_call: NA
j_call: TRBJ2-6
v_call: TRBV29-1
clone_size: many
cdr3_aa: CSVGSSGANVLTF
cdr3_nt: TGCAGCGTTGGGTCCTCTGGGGCCAACGTCCTGACTTTC

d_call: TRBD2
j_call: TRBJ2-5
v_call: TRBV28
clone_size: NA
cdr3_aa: CASRSGLAWTQYF
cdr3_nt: TGTGCCAGCAGATCCGGACTAGCGTGGACCCAGTACTTC

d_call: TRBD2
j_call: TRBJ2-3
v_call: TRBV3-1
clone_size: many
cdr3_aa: CASSQVSSGGGTQYF
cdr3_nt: TGTGCCAGCAGCCAGGTCTCTAGCGGTGGAGGTACGCAGTATTTT

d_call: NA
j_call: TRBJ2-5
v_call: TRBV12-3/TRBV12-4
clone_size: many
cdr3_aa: CASSPHRTLQETQYF
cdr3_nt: TGTGCCAGCAGTCCGCATCGGACACTACAAGAGACCCAGTACTTC

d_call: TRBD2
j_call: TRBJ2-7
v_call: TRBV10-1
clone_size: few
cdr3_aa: CASSESQPGLAPHEQYF
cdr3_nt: TGCGCCAGCAGTGAAAGCCAACCGGGACTAGCGCCGCACGAGCAGTACTTC

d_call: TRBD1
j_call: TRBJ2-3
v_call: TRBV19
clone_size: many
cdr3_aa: CASSGGQGGGDTQYF
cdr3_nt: TGTGCCAGTAGTGGCGGACAGGGAGGTGGAGATACGCAGTATTTT

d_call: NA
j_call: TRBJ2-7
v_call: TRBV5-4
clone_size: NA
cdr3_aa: CASSTPSDEQYF
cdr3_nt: TGTGCCAGCAGCACCCCTAGCGACGAGCAGTACTTC

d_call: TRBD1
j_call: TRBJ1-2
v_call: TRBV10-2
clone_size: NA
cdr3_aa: CASSGQGAIYGYTF
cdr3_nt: TGCGCCAGCAGTGGACAGGGGGCCATCTATGGCTACACCTTC

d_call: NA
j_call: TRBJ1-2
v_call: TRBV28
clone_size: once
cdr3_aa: CACSGGSGYGYTF
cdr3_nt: TGTGCCTGTTCGGGGGGCTCTGGCTATGGCTACACCTTC

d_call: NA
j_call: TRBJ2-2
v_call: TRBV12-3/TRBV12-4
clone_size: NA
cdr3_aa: CASSLASRTGKRGYTGELFF
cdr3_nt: TGTGCCAGCAGTTTAGCGTCACGAACAGGGAAAAGGGGGTACACCGGGGAGCTGTTTTTT

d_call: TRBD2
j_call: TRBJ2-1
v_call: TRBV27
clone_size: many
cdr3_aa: CASTPGRRGGHYNEQFF
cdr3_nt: TGTGCCAGCACCCCCGGCAGGCGGGGGGGCCACTACAATGAGCAGTTCTTC

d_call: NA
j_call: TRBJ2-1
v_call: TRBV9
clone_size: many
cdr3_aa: CASSIGTYLNNEQFF
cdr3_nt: TGTGCCAGCAGCATCGGGACATATCTGAACAATGAGCAGTTCTTC

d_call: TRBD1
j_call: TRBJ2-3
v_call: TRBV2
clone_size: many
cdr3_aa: CASSRDRFGDTQYF
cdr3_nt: TGTGCCAGCAGCCGGGACAGGTTTGGGGATACGCAGTATTTT

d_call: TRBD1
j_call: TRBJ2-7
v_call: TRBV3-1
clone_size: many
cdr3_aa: CASSRSGTGVYEQYF
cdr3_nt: TGTGCCAGCAGCCGATCCGGGACAGGGGTCTACGAGCAGTACTTC

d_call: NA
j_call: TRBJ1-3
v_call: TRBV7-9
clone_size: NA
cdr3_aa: CASSLAPGTGNTIYF
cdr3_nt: TGTGCCAGCAGCTTAGCTCCAGGGACCGGAAACACCATATATTTT

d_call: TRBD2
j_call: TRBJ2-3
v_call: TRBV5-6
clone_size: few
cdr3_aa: CASSLTSGTDTQYF
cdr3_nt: TGTGCCAGCAGCTTGACTAGCGGGACAGATACGCAGTATTTT